The 7 T cell receptor beta chains presented below share a single source sample, sequenced in a study of shared clonotypes between healthy human individuals. Clones were sequenced by immunoSEQ multiplex PCR, and TCRdb holds only the in-frame ones, with some missing. Of some 500,000 clones detected, roughly 95% appear once; the ten largest clones hold about 0.059%. Sequenced: naive CD4+ T cells sorted from blood. Described subset: CD45RA+ positively selected. Every receptor here comes from a woman in her twenties or thirties in good health.

This sequence joins TRBV30 and TRBJ1-2; D ambiguous. Trimming took 2 bases from V and 6 from J, leaving 13 bases between them. This CDR3 has 13 amino acids. The germline V gene encodes CDR1 GTSNPN and CDR2 SVGIG (reference sequence). The CDR3 nucleotides read TGTGCCTGGAGTCGATCGGGTCTCGATGGCTACACCTTC. This codes for CAWSRSGLDGYTF.

The V and J genes are TRBV2 and TRBJ1-2; D may be TRBD1 (6 bases). Trimming removed 7 bases from V and 1 base from J, with 16 bases in between. Germline loops: CDR1 SNHLY, CDR2 FYNNEI. This CDR3 has 15 residues. Here the CDR3 DNA reads TGTGCCAGCACTCCCCCGAGGGGGAGTAACTATGGCTACACCTTC. Amino acids: CASTPPRGSNYGYTF.

This chain links TRBV5-8 with TRBJ2-3, with D perhaps TRBD2 (6 bases). CDR1 and CDR2 (germline): SGHTS, YDEGEE. The ends were cut back, 2 bases at V and 4 bases at J, with 14 bases in the middle. The CDR3 contains 15 residues. The DNA for the CDR3 is TGTGCCAGCAGCTTTGCTCGGGGCGGGGCAGATACGCAGTATTTT. The encoded protein is CASSFARGGADTQYF.

This chain joins TRBV6-5 and TRBJ2-1, with D perhaps matching TRBD1 (5 bases). The germline CDR1 and CDR2 sequences are MNHEY and SVGAGI. The length of the CDR3 is 14 residues. V lost 7 bases, J lost 0 bases, and 10 bases lay in between. DNA for the CDR3: TGTGCCAGCAAGTACAGGAGCTCCTACAATGAGCAGTTCTTC. This codes for CASKYRSSYNEQFF.

The V and J genes are TRBV10-3 and TRBJ1-2, with D perhaps TRBD1 (5 bases). There are 15 residues in the CDR3. Germline V gives CDR1 ENHRY, CDR2 SYGVKD. V was cut by 3 bases and J by 2 bases, with 13 bases left in between. The CDR3 DNA is TGTGCCATCAGTGACGGGGGAACGGGGAACTATGGCTACACCTTC. It translates to CAISDGGTGNYGYTF.

The chain joins TRBV28 to TRBJ1-5, with D maybe TRBD1 (6 bases). This CDR3 region has 15 residues. Looked up from germline, CDR1 is MDHEN and CDR2 is SYDVKM. Deletions cut 3 bases from V and 2 bases from J, with 11 bases between. CDR3 nucleotides: TGTGCCAGCAGTTTTGCAGGGGCTGGCAATCAGCCCCAGCATTTT. This translates into CASSFAGAGNQPQHF.

The chain recombines TRBV27 with TRBJ2-2; TRBD1 matches at 9 bases. The CDR3 loop spans 15 amino acids. The V and J ends lost 6 bases and 5 bases, in that order; junction bases with no gene match: 7. Germline assignment: CDR1 MNHEY and CDR2 SMNVEV (reference sequence). The CDR3 nucleotides read TGTGCCAGCAGACAGGGGGCGCATATTACCGGGGAGCTGTTTTTT. Residues: CASRQGAHITGELFF.